This TCR beta chain was recorded in a study of blood T cell repertoires in COVID-19. About the study: COVID-19 samples, acute and convalescent, were from the United States, Italy and Spain. Nucleic acid was either cDNA or gDNA, and it came from T cells, B-cell-depleted T cells, or PBMCs.

In the authors' workflow: Scientists estimated how many nucleated cells there were by amplifying reference gene primers. The protocol was immunoSEQ multiplex PCR, while the TCRdb copy is restricted to in-frame clones and leaves out a portion. That table gives V, J and clone size, and the DNA gave D and trimming. This table holds about 230,000 clones, approximately 80% found once. J gave up 11 bases and V 0 bases, and 7 bases lay outside the gene matches. Germline CDR1 and CDR2: SGDLS and YYNGEE. The length of the CDR3 is 14 residues. The rearrangement uses TRBV9 and TRBJ1-1, with 10 bases that match TRBD1. Sequencing was carried out using peripheral blood. The TCR originated in a middle-aged man with acute or convalescent COVID-19. In nucleotides, the CDR3 is TGTGCCAGCAGCGTAGGACAGGGGGCCGGTCGGGCTTTCTTT. Translation gives CASSVGQGAGRAFF.